This paragraph covers one TCR beta chain sequence. The source of the sample is a study of blood T cell repertoires in COVID-19. Trimming took 2 bases from V and 1 from J, leaving 11 bases between them. CDR3 length equals 15 residues. Germline CDR1 is SGDLS and CDR2 is YYNGEE. As originally analysed: Amplification with reference gene primers provided the estimates of nucleated cell counts. The assay was immunoSEQ multiplex PCR, and TCRdb's table has in-frame clones only and misses some. Clone size and V and J calls were adopted from that table, with D and trimming inferred from the DNA. This sample carries fewer than 300,000 clones, 80% to 90% of them seen once, and the ten largest clones take less than 3%.

The sequenced material came from peripheral blood. The clonotype was recovered from a woman in her forties or fifties with acute or convalescent COVID-19. The chain links TRBV9 to TRBJ2-3; tentatively, D is TRBD2 (5 bases). The CDR3 reads CASSVVAGRTDTQYF. CDR3 nucleotides: TGTGCCAGCAGCGTTGTTGCGGGCCGCACAGATACGCAGTATTTT.